Listed below are T cell receptor beta chains from one sample, sequenced in a study of early stage breast cancer tumors. Data came from immunoSEQ multiplex PCR; TCRdb stores just in-frame clones and leaves some out. The sample has fewer than 30,000 clones, about 80% seen once. Sequencing was carried out using blood. The source of these receptors is a person between 55 and 69 years old with breast cancer. The CDR3 runs from the conserved cysteine through the conserved F or W. A D gene is named only where the DNA matches it firmly. The size field is filled for only some rows; it gives once, few, many or a size class.

V gene,D gene,clone size,J gene,CDR3 protein,CDR3 DNA
TRBV7-9,TRBD1,NA,TRBJ1-1,CASSSNRGQNEAFF,TGTGCCAGCAGCTCCAACAGGGGGCAGAATGAAGCTTTCTTT
TRBV9,TRBD2,NA,TRBJ2-1,CASSGLAGFNEQFF,TGTGCCAGCAGCGGACTAGCGGGTTTTAATGAGCAGTTCTTC
TRBV7-6,NA,once,TRBJ2-3,CASSATTLSTDTQYF,TGTGCCAGCAGCGCCACGACACTTAGCACAGATACGCAGTATTTT
TRBV5-1,TRBD2,NA,TRBJ2-3,CASSLAPSGRGSTDTQYF,TGCGCCAGCAGCTTGGCGCCTAGCGGGAGGGGAAGCACAGATACGCAGTATTTT
TRBV27,TRBD2,few,TRBJ2-7,CASSLGLAGLKGSSYEQYF,TGTGCCAGCAGTTTAGGGCTAGCGGGACTTAAGGGGAGCTCCTACGAGCAGTACTTC
TRBV7-2,TRBD2,NA,TRBJ2-7,CASSHGQGGLAGWAYEQYF,TGTGCCAGCAGCCACGGACAGGGTGGACTAGCGGGCTGGGCTTACGAGCAGTACTTC
TRBV30,TRBD2,NA,TRBJ2-2,CAWSGGLAGAFTGELFF,TGTGCCTGGAGTGGGGGACTAGCGGGAGCCTTCACCGGGGAGCTGTTTTTT
TRBV11-2,TRBD2,NA,TRBJ2-3,CASSLATLAGGTDTQYF,TGTGCCAGCAGCTTAGCAACCCTAGCGGGAGGAACAGATACGCAGTATTTT
TRBV30,NA,once,TRBJ1-1,CAWSWSTEAFF,TGTGCCTGGAGTTGGAGCACTGAAGCTTTCTTT
TRBV28,TRBD1,NA,TRBJ1-1,CASTPGQGADTEAFF,TGTGCCAGCACTCCGGGACAGGGGGCGGACACTGAAGCTTTCTTT
TRBV20-1,TRBD2,NA,TRBJ2-1,CSARAGGEQFF,TGCAGTGCTAGGGCGGGGGGGGAGCAGTTCTTC
TRBV11-2,NA,few,TRBJ2-3,CASRGLSTDTQYF,TGTGCCAGCAGGGGGCTCAGCACAGATACGCAGTATTTT
TRBV2,TRBD1,NA,TRBJ2-3,CASSGQGGYTDTQYF,TGTGCCAGCAGTGGACAGGGGGGATACACAGATACGCAGTATTTT
TRBV27,TRBD1,NA,TRBJ1-1,CASRKQGGWTEAFF,TGTGCCAGCCGGAAACAGGGGGGTTGGACTGAAGCTTTCTTT
TRBV6-5,NA,NA,TRBJ2-7,CASSLGGPSYEQYF,TGTGCCAGCAGTCTTGGTGGGCCCTCCTACGAGCAGTACTTC
TRBV28,NA,NA,TRBJ1-2,CASSLGAGGGYTF,TGTGCCAGCAGTTTAGGCGCGGGGGGCGGCTACACCTTC
TRBV7-3,TRBD2,NA,TRBJ2-3,CASSLAGGTDTQYF,TGTGCCAGCAGCCTAGCGGGAGGCACAGATACGCAGTATTTT
TRBV10-1,TRBD2,NA,TRBJ2-1,CASSTGETSGSNEQFF,TGCGCCAGCAGTACAGGGGAGACTAGCGGGAGTAATGAGCAGTTCTTC
TRBV19,NA,NA,TRBJ2-5,CASSMVSDQETQYF,TGTGCCAGTAGTATGGTGTCAGATCAAGAGACCCAGTACTTC
TRBV9,TRBD1,NA,TRBJ1-2,CASSVEGQEFNDYGYTF,TGTGCCAGCAGCGTAGAGGGACAGGAATTTAATGACTATGGCTACACCTTC
TRBV5-6,TRBD1,NA,TRBJ2-3,CASSFTGVGDSQYF,TGTGCCAGCAGCTTTACAGGGGTCGGCGATTCGCAGTATTTT
TRBV4-1,NA,NA,TRBJ2-1,CASNLGGGRHNEQFF,TGCGCCAGCAACCTAGGGGGGGGGCGGCACAATGAGCAGTTCTTC
TRBV5-3,TRBD2,NA,TRBJ2-7,CARSLGTSNHEQYF,TGTGCCAGAAGCTTGGGGACTAGCAACCACGAGCAGTACTTC
TRBV25-1,NA,NA,TRBJ1-2,CASSEPQGGYGYTF,TGTGCCAGCAGTGAGCCCCAGGGCGGCTATGGCTACACCTTC
TRBV28,NA,few,TRBJ2-7,CASSLTGAAYEQYF,TGTGCCAGCAGTTTAACGGGAGCGGCGTACGAGCAGTACTTC
TRBV11-3,NA,NA,TRBJ1-5,CASSWPRGPQHF,TGTGCCAGCAGTTGGCCTAGGGGGCCCCAGCATTTT
TRBV15,NA,few,TRBJ2-2,CATRTRETGGELFF,TGTGCCACCAGAACCCGGGAGACCGGCGGGGAGCTGTTTTTT
TRBV7-9,NA,NA,TRBJ2-5,CASSLHGLEGTQYF,TGTGCCAGCAGCTTACATGGACTTGAGGGGACCCAGTACTTC
TRBV7-2,NA,NA,TRBJ2-1,CASSLNRAGWVEQFF,TGTGCCAGCAGCCTCAATCGAGCAGGATGGGTCGAGCAGTTCTTC
TRBV5-4,NA,NA,TRBJ2-3,CASSSSGSTDTQYF,TGTGCCAGCAGCTCAAGCGGAAGCACAGATACGCAGTATTTT
TRBV4-3,TRBD1,NA,TRBJ1-1,CASSPRQGEVTEAFF,TGCGCCAGCAGCCCGAGACAGGGGGAGGTCACTGAAGCTTTCTTT
TRBV2,TRBD1,NA,TRBJ1-1,CASHRGMNTEAFF,TGTGCCAGTCACAGGGGTATGAACACTGAAGCTTTCTTT
TRBV4-1,NA,few,TRBJ1-2,CASSQELQANYGYTF,TGCGCCAGCAGCCAAGAACTACAGGCTAACTATGGCTACACCTTC
TRBV27,NA,NA,TRBJ1-1,CASSFLRGTEAFF,TGTGCCAGCAGTTTCTTAAGGGGCACTGAAGCTTTCTTT
TRBV7-6,NA,NA,TRBJ2-1,CASSQIPEGEFF,TGTGCCAGCAGCCAAATTCCCGAAGGGGAGTTCTTC
TRBV7-9,NA,NA,TRBJ2-7,CASSLNLASYEQYF,TGTGCCAGCAGCTTAAACCTAGCGAGCTACGAGCAGTACTTC
TRBV11-2,NA,NA,TRBJ1-5,CASSLGPEEPQHF,TGTGCCAGCAGCTTAGGGCCGGAGGAGCCCCAGCATTTT
TRBV19,NA,NA,TRBJ2-1,CASSMTSGPYNEQFF,TGTGCCAGTAGTATGACCAGCGGCCCTTACAATGAGCAGTTCTTC
TRBV30,NA,NA,TRBJ2-6,CAWDNSGANVLTF,TGTGCCTGGGACAACTCTGGGGCCAACGTCCTGACTTTC
TRBV19,NA,NA,TRBJ2-2,CASSIGGRGTGELFF,TGTGCCAGTAGTATCGGAGGTCGCGGCACCGGGGAGCTGTTTTTT
TRBV18,NA,NA,TRBJ2-7,CASSPGQGGSYEQYF,TGTGCCAGCTCACCAGGTCAGGGGGGCTCCTACGAGCAGTACTTC
TRBV7-7,TRBD2,medium-sized,TRBJ2-1,CASSSQETSGYNEQFF,TGTGCCAGCAGCTCTCAAGAGACTAGCGGATACAATGAGCAGTTCTTC
TRBV7-8,NA,NA,TRBJ2-1,CASSFTTGNEQFF,TGTGCCAGCAGCTTCACAACGGGCAATGAGCAGTTCTTC
TRBV6-5,NA,NA,TRBJ2-1,CASSPVSNEQFF,TGTGCCAGCAGTCCGGTTAGCAATGAGCAGTTCTTC
TRBV9,NA,once,TRBJ2-4,CASSPKGGEENIQYF,TGTGCCAGCAGCCCGAAGGGGGGGGAGGAAAACATTCAGTACTTC
TRBV7-2,NA,NA,TRBJ1-5,CASSPAEGWSNQPQHF,TGTGCCAGCAGCCCCGCGGAGGGATGGAGCAATCAGCCCCAGCATTTT
TRBV18,NA,NA,TRBJ2-5,CASSSLVAEETQYF,TGTGCCAGCTCGTCGCTTGTCGCAGAAGAGACCCAGTACTTC
TRBV5-1,TRBD1,NA,TRBJ1-1,CASSPWTGGGTEAFF,TGCGCCAGCAGCCCGTGGACAGGGGGCGGGACTGAAGCTTTCTTT
TRBV7-6,TRBD2,NA,TRBJ2-7,CASSLGLAGTIYEQYF,TGTGCCAGCAGCCTCGGACTAGCGGGAACCATTTACGAGCAGTACTTC
TRBV11-3,TRBD2,NA,TRBJ2-1,CASSRSPQLAVNNEQFF,TGTGCCAGCAGCCGATCCCCACAACTAGCGGTTAACAATGAGCAGTTCTTC
TRBV19,NA,NA,TRBJ2-1,CASSIDPGTLRQFF,TGTGCCAGTAGTATAGACCCGGGGACTTTGCGGCAGTTCTTC
TRBV28,TRBD2,NA,TRBJ2-3,CASSPSPGLAAFSGTDTQYF,TGTGCCAGCAGTCCATCCCCGGGACTAGCGGCCTTCTCGGGCACAGATACGCAGTATTTT
TRBV18,NA,NA,TRBJ1-2,CASSPPLSGLNYGYTF,TGTGCCAGCTCACCACCTCTGTCCGGGTTGAACTATGGCTACACCTTC
TRBV9,NA,NA,TRBJ2-2,CASSVRSVNTGELFF,TGTGCCAGCAGCGTAAGGAGCGTGAACACCGGGGAGCTGTTTTTT
TRBV29-1,TRBD2,NA,TRBJ2-1,CSVVKLAGVVYEQFF,TGCAGCGTCGTTAAACTAGCGGGGGTGGTCTATGAGCAGTTCTTC